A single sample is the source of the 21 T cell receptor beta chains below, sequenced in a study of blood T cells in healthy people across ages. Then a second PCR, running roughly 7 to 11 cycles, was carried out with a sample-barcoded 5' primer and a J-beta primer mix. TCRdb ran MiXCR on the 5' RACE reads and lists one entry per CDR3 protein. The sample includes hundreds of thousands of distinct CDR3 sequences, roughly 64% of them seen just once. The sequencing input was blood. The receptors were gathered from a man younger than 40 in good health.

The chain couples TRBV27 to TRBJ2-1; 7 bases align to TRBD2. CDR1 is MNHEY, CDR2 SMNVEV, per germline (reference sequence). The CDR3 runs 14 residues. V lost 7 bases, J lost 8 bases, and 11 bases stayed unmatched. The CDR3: CASIPGGSSDEQFF. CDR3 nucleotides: TGTGCCAGCATCCCTGGCGGGAGTAGCGATGAGCAGTTCTTC.

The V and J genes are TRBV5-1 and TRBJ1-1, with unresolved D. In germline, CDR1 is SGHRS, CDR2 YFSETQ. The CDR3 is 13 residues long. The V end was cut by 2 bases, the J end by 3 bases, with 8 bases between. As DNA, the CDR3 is TGCGCCAGCAGCTTAGATGCGGACACTGAAGCTTTCTTT. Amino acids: CASSLDADTEAFF. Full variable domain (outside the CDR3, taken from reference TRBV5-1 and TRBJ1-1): KAGVTQTPRYLIKTRGQQVTLSCSPISGHRSVSWYQQTPGQGLQFLFEYFSETQRNKGNFPGRFSGRQFSNSRSEMNVSTLELGDSALYLCASSLDADTEAFFGQGTRLTVV.

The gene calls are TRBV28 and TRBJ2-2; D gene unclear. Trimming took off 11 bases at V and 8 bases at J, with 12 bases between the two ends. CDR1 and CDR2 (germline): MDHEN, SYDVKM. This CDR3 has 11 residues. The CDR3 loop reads CAYGGEGELFF. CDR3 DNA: TGTGCCTATGGTGGAGAGGGGGAGCTGTTTTTT.

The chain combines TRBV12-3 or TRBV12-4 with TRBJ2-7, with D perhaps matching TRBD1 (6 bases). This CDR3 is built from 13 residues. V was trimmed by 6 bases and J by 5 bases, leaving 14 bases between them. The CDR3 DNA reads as TGTGCCAGCAGCAACGGACAGACGGACGAGCAGTACTTC. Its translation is CASSNGQTDEQYF.

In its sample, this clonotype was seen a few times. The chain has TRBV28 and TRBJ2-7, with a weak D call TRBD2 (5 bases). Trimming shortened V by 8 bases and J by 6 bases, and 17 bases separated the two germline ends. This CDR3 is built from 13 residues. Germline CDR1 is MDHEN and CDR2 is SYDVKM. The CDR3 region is CASRAPSSLEQYF. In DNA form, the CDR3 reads TGTGCCAGCCGCGCCCCTAGCTCCCTCGAGCAGTACTTC.

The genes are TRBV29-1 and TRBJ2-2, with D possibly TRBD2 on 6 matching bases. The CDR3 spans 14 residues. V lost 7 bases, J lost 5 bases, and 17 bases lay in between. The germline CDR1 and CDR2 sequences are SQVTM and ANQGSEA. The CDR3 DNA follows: TGCAGCGCCCGGGAGCGGGTCCCAACCGGGGAGCTGTTTTTT. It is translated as CSARERVPTGELFF.

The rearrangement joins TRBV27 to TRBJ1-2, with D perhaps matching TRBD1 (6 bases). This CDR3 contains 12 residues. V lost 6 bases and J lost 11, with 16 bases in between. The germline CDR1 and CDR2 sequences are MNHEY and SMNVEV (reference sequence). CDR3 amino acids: CASRETGSRYTF. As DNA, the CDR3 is TGTGCCAGCAGGGAAACAGGGAGCCGTTACACCTTC.

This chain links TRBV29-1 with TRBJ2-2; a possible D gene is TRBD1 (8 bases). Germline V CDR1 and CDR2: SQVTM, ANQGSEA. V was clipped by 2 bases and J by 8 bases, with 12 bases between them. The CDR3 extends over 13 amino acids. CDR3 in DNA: TGCAGCGTTGAAACAGGGGGGGTGGGGGAGCTGTTTTTT. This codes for CSVETGGVGELFF.

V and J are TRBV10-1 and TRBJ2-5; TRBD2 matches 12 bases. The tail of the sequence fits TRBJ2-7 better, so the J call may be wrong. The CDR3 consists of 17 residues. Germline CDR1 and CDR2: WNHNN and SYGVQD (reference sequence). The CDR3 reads CASSDRTSGGLAYEQYF. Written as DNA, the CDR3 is TGCGCCAGCAGTGACCGAACTAGCGGGGGGTTGGCTTACGAGCAGTACTTC.

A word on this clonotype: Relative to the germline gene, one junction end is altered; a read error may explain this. The CDR3 DNA sequence: TGTGCCAGCAGCTACGGGAGCAGGGCCCATGGGTACACCTTC. Translating it yields CASSYGSRAHGYTF. The chain carries TRBV11-2 and TRBJ1-2, with D perhaps matching TRBD1 (5 bases). The CDR3 sequence is 14 residues long. Germline V gives CDR1 SGHAT, CDR2 FQNNGV.

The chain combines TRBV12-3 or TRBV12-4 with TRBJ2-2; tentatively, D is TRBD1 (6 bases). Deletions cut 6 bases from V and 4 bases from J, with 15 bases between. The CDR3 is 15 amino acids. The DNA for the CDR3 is TGTGCCAGCAGAACCAGGGACACTGGCACCGGGGAGCTGTTTTTT. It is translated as CASRTRDTGTGELFF.

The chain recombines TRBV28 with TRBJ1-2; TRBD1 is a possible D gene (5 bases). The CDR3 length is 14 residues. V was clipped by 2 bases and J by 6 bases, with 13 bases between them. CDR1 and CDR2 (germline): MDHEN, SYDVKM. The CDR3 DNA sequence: TGTGCCAGCAGTTTACCTCAGGGATGGGATGGCTACACCTTC. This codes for CASSLPQGWDGYTF.

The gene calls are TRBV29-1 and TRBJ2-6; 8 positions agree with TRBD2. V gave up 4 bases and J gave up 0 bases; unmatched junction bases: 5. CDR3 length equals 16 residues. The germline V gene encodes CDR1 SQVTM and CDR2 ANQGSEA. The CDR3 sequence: CSVADRGGSGANVLTF. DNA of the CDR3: TGCAGCGTTGCGGATCGGGGGGGCTCTGGGGCCAACGTCCTGACTTTC.

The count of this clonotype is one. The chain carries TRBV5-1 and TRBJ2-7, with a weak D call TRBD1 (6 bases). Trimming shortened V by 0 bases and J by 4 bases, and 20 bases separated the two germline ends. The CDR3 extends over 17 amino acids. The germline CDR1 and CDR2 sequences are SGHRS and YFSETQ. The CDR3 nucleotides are TGCGCCAGCAGCTTGGTAAGGGGATCCGGGACACCTTACGAGCAGTACTTC. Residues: CASSLVRGSGTPYEQYF.

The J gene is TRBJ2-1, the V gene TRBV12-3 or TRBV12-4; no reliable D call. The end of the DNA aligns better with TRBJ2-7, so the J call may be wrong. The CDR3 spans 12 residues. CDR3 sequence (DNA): TGTGCCAGCAGCCCCCGGTGGAGCGAGCAGTACTTC. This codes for CASSPRWSEQYF.

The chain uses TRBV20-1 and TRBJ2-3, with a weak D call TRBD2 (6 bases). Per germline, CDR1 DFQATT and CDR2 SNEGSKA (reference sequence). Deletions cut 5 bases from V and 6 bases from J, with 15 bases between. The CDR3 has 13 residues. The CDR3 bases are TGCAGTGCTTGGAGGCCCCGGGGGGATACGCAGTATTTT. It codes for CSAWRPRGDTQYF.

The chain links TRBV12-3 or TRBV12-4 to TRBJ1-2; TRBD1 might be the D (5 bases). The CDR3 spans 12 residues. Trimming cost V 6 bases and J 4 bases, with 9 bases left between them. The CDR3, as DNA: TGTGCCAGCAGCGGACACGTCTATGGCTACACCTTC. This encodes CASSGHVYGYTF.

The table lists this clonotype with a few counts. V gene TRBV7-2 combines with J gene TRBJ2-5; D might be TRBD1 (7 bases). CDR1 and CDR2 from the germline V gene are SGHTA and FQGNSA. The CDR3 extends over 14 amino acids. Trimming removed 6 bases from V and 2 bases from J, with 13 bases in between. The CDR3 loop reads CASSRGREQETQYF. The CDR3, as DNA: TGTGCCAGCAGTAGGGGGCGGGAACAAGAGACCCAGTACTTC.

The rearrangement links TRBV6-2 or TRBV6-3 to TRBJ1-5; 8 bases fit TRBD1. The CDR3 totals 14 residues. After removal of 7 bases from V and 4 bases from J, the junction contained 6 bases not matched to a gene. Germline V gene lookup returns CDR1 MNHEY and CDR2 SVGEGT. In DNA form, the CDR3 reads TGTGCCAGCACCGAGGACAGGGAGAATCAGCCCCAGCATTTT. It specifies CASTEDRENQPQHF.

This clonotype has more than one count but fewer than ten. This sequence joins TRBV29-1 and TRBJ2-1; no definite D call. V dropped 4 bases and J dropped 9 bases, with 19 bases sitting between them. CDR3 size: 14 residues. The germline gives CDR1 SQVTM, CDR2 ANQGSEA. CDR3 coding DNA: TGCAGCGTTGGTCAGGTGATTGGGGTTACTGAGCAGTTCTTC. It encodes CSVGQVIGVTEQFF.

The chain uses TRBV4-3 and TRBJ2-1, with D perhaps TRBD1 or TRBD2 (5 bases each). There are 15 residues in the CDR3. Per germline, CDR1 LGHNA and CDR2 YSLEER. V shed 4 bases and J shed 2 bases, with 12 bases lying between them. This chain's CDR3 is CASSLGGTPYNEQFF. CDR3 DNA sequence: TGCGCCAGCAGCCTTGGGGGTACACCCTACAATGAGCAGTTCTTC.